A single sample gave rise to the 17 T cell receptor beta chains below, sequenced in a study of regulatory T cells in long-lasting Graves disease. CDR3-region Arm-PCR and iRepertoire HTBI primers produced the TCR beta libraries. Via MiXCR, TCRdb re-called the multiplex PCR reads, giving one row per CDR3 protein. The sample gives roughly 560,000 distinct CDR3 sequences, 15% to 20% of which show up once; more than 20% is in the top ten. Time point denoted: newly diagnosed GD, antithyroid drugs for less than 3 months. RNA from PBMCs was the source of the TCR library. These same records also appear under a second study, on T cells in Graves' hyperthyroidism and ophthalmopathy.

Sequencing used peripheral blood mononuclear cells (PBMCs), obtained at new diagnosis, from a patient treated with antithyroid drugs. The origin of the receptors is a woman aged 35-60 years with Graves disease.

This chain uses TRBV12-5 with TRBJ1-3, with D perhaps matching TRBD1 (5 bases). The length of the CDR3 is 15 residues. The V end was cut by 6 bases, the J end by 2 bases, with 14 bases between. Germline values: CDR1 LGHNT, CDR2 FRNRAP. CDR3 nucleotide sequence: TGTGCTAGTGGACACGACAGTAACCCTGGAAACACCATATATTTT. Its translation: CASGHDSNPGNTIYF.

The chain links TRBV11-3 to TRBJ1-1; D unclear. Trimming removed 0 bases at V and 1 base at J, with 9 bases between. This CDR3 region has 15 residues. CDR1 and CDR2 (germline): SGHNT, YENEEA. The CDR3 spells CASSLDGNSNTEAFF. CDR3 coding DNA: TGTGCCAGCAGCTTAGATGGAAACTCGAACACTGAAGCTTTCTTT.

This sequence joins TRBV11-1 and TRBJ2-5, with TRBD2 as a possible D gene (5 bases). Germline CDR1 is SGHAT and CDR2 is FQDESV (reference sequence). CDR3 length: 13 residues. Deletions cut 9 bases from V and 7 bases from J, with 18 bases between. CDR3 sequence: CASSIALEATQYF. The CDR3 DNA reads as TGTGCCAGTAGTATAGCCTTGGAGGCGACCCAGTACTTC. Looking up the rest from reference TRBV11-1 and TRBJ2-5 gives the full variable domain: EAEVAQSPRYKITEKSQAVAFWCDPISGHATLYWYRQILGQGPELLVQFQDESVVDDSQLPKDRFSAERLKGVDSTLKIQPAELGDSAMYLCASSIALEATQYFGPGTRLLVL.

This clonotype has ten or more counts. J is TRBJ2-7 and V is TRBV11-2; the D gene is possibly TRBD2 (6 bases). Germline V gene data show CDR1 as SGHAT and CDR2 as FQNNGV. V lost 6 bases to trimming and J lost 6 bases, with 12 bases between them. The CDR3 is 12 amino acids. CDR3 DNA: TGTGCCAGCAGTTCCGCGGGGAGCGAGCAGTACTTC. Protein: CASSSAGSEQYF. Together with reference TRBV11-2 and TRBJ2-7, the CDR3 gives the full variable domain: EAGVAQSPRYKIIEKRQSVAFWCNPISGHATLYWYQQILGQGPKLLIQFQNNGVVDDSQLPKDRFSAERLKGVDSTLKIQPAKLEDSAVYLCASSSAGSEQYFGPGTRLTVT.

The gene calls are TRBV5-1 and TRBJ2-2; a weak D match, TRBD2 (6 bases). CDR3 length: 14 residues. V dropped 2 bases and J dropped 3 bases, with 8 bases sitting between them. CDR1 and CDR2 (germline): SGHRS, YFSETQ. CDR3 in DNA: TGCGCCAGCAGCTTCTGGAGGGACACCGGGGAGCTGTTTTTT. It encodes CASSFWRDTGELFF. The complete variable domain, with remaining parts taken from reference TRBV5-1 and TRBJ2-2, reads KAGVTQTPRYLIKTRGQQVTLSCSPISGHRSVSWYQQTPGQGLQFLFEYFSETQRNKGNFPGRFSGRQFSNSRSEMNVSTLELGDSALYLCASSFWRDTGELFFGEGSRLTVL.

Many counts were recorded for this clonotype. CDR3 amino acids: CASSSQRVHEQYF. Here the CDR3 DNA reads TGTGCCAGCAGTTCTCAGAGGGTCCACGAGCAGTACTTC. The chain combines TRBV12-3 or TRBV12-4 with TRBJ2-7, with D tentatively TRBD2 (5 bases). The CDR3 runs to 13 residues. V lost 4 bases and J lost 5, with 12 bases in between.

As for this clonotype: A much larger clone is a single base away; this may be a read error. The gene calls are TRBV6-2 or TRBV6-3 and TRBJ1-5; 8 bases are shared with TRBD1. Losses at the gene ends were 5 bases for V and 3 bases for J; bases not matched to a gene: 9. CDR3 length equals 16 residues. Germline V gives CDR1 MNHEY, CDR2 SVGEGT. The CDR3 reads CASSEVSGQDNQPQHF. The CDR3 bases are TGTGCCAGCAGTGAGGTCTCGGGACAGGACAATCAGCCCCAGCATTTT.

This clonotype was found many times. The CDR3 sequence is CASSSGQGRNTEAFF. The CDR3, as DNA: TGTGCCAGCAGTTCCGGACAGGGCCGGAACACTGAAGCTTTCTTT. The chain links TRBV28 to TRBJ1-1, with TRBD1 matching 8 bases. CDR1 is MDHEN and CDR2 is SYDVKM in the germline V gene. The trim removed 4 bases at V and 1 base at J, leaving 5 bases unmatched. This CDR3 has 15 residues. The full variable domain, rest sourced from reference TRBV28 and TRBJ1-1, is DVKVTQSSRYLVKRTGEKVFLECVQDMDHENMFWYRQDPGLGLRLIYFSYDVKMKEKGDIPEGYSVSREKKERFSLILESASTNQTSMYLCASSSGQGRNTEAFFGQGTRLTVV.

The rearrangement joins TRBV6-2 or TRBV6-3 to TRBJ2-1; D is perhaps TRBD2 (6 bases). V was pared by 11 bases and J by 6 bases, with 11 bases between. The germline V gene has CDR1 MNHEY and CDR2 SVGEGT. The CDR3 runs 11 residues. Here the CDR3 reads CACGISNEQFF. In DNA, the CDR3 is TGTGCCTGCGGGATCTCCAATGAGCAGTTCTTC.

This clonotype was seen at least ten times. The V call is TRBV18, the J call TRBJ1-4; weak D call: TRBD1 (6 bases). CDR3 length: 16 amino acids. V lost 2 bases, J lost 3 bases, and 13 bases lay in between. In germline, CDR1 is KGHSH, CDR2 LQKENI. DNA of the CDR3: TGTGCCAGCTCACCAATGGACAGCGCCGCTAATGAAAAACTGTTTTTT. Translating it yields CASSPMDSAANEKLFF.

This clonotype was counted between two and nine times. The rearrangement links TRBV7-2 to TRBJ1-5; unclear D gene. V dropped 5 bases and J dropped 5 bases, with 10 bases sitting between them. Germline V gene lookup returns CDR1 SGHTA and CDR2 FQGNSA. This CDR3 spans 13 amino acids. The DNA of the CDR3 is TGTGCCAGCAGCCGAGACGGGGATCAGCCCCAGCATTTT. Its translation: CASSRDGDQPQHF.

This clonotype was counted a few times. The rearrangement links TRBV7-6 to TRBJ2-5; D may be TRBD1 (5 bases). Per the germline V gene, CDR1 is SGHVS and CDR2 is FNYEAQ. The CDR3 has 14 amino acids. V lost 1 base and J lost 2, with 8 bases in between. The CDR3 nucleotides read TGTGCCAGCAGCTTAGAGACAGTACAAGAGACCCAGTACTTC. This gives the protein CASSLETVQETQYF.

Worth noting for this clonotype: A much bigger clone sits one base away, suggesting this may be a read error. The chain combines TRBV20-1 with TRBJ2-7; perhaps D is TRBD1 or TRBD2 (5 bases each). This CDR3 contains 14 residues. Trimming shortened V by 3 bases and J by 1 base, and 13 bases separated the two germline ends. Germline V gives CDR1 DFQATT, CDR2 SNEGSKA (reference sequence). CDR3 sequence (DNA): TGCAGTGCTAGTTTAAGGGACCTGTCCTACGAGCAGTACTTC. Encoded protein: CSASLRDLSYEQYF.

This clonotype has ten or more counts. The CDR3 nucleotides are TGTGCCAGCAGTGGTCCTGGTGGCGGCGAGGATACGCAGTATTTT. It codes for CASSGPGGGEDTQYF. The chain employs TRBV2 and TRBJ2-3; D is uncertain. V was pared by 4 bases and J by 6 bases, with 17 bases between. The CDR3 has 15 amino acids. Germline values: CDR1 SNHLY, CDR2 FYNNEI. Filled out from reference TRBV2 and TRBJ2-3, the complete variable domain reads EPEVTQTPSHQVTQMGQEVILRCVPISNHLYFYWYRQILGQKVEFLVSFYNNEISEKSEIFDDQFSVERPDGSNFTLKIRSTKLEDSAMYFCASSGPGGGEDTQYFGPGTRLTVL.

This clonotype occurred many times. This sequence joins TRBV3-1 and TRBJ2-7; D ambiguous. With 2 bases removed from V and 3 bases from J, the gap between germline ends came to 5 bases. The CDR3 runs to 12 residues. The germline V gene encodes CDR1 LGHDT and CDR2 YNNKEL (reference sequence). As DNA, the CDR3 is TGTGCCAGCAGCCAAAGGAACTACGAGCAGTACTTC. It is translated as CASSQRNYEQYF.

This clonotype was recorded at least ten times. The chain couples TRBV11-3 to TRBJ2-2; D unclear. The CDR3 extends over 18 amino acids. Trimming left V 1 base short and J 3 bases short, with 18 bases between. Germline V gene sequence: CDR1 SGHNT, CDR2 YENEEA. The CDR3 loop is CASSLARRLSRDTGELFF. In nucleotides, the CDR3 is TGTGCCAGCAGCTTAGCGCGCAGGTTGTCCCGAGACACCGGGGAGCTGTTTTTT.

This clonotype was counted many times. The V call is TRBV6-5, the J call TRBJ1-1; 8 bases line up with TRBD1. CDR3 length: 17 amino acids. Germline lookup yields CDR1 MNHEY and CDR2 SVGAGI. Unmatched junction bases numbered 13, after V lost 2 bases and J lost 5 bases. The CDR3 DNA is TGTGCCAGCAGTTACGGGATCCAGGGGGCTGTTGATACTGAAGCTTTCTTT. This codes for CASSYGIQGAVDTEAFF.